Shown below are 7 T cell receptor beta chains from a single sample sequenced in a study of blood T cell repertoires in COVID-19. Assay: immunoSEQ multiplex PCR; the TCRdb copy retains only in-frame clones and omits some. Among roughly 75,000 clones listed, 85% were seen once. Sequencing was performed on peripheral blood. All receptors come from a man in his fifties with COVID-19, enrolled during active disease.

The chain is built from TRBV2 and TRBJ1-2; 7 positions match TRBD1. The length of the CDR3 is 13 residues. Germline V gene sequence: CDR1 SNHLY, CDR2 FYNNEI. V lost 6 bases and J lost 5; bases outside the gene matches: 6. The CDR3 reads CASRATGSYGYTF. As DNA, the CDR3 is TGTGCCAGCAGGGCGACAGGGAGTTATGGCTACACCTTC.

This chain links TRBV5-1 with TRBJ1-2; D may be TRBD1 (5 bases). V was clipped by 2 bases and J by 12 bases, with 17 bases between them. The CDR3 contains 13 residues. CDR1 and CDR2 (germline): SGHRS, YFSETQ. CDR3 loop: CASSFTGGNGHTF. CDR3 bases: TGCGCCAGCAGCTTCACGGGGGGGAACGGGCACACCTTC.

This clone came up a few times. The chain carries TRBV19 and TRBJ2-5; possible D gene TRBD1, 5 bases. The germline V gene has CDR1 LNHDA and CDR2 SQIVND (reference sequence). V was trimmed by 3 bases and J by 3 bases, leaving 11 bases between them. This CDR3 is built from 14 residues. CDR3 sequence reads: CASSMRRREETQYF. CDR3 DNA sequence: TGTGCCAGTAGTATGAGACGCAGGGAAGAGACCCAGTACTTC.

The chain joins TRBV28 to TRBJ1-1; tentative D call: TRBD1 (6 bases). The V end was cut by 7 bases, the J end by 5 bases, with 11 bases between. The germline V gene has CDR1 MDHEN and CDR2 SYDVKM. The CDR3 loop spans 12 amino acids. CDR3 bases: TGTGCCAGCAAAGGGGGGGGAACTGAAGCTTTCTTT. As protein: CASKGGGTEAFF.

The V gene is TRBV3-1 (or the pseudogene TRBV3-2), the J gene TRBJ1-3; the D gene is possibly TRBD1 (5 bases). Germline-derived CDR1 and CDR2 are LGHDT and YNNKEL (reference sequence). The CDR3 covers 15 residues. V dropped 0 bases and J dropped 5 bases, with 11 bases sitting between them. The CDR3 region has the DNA TGTGCCAGCAGCCAAGAGGCGCGACAGAGAAACACCATATATTTT. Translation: CASSQEARQRNTIYF.

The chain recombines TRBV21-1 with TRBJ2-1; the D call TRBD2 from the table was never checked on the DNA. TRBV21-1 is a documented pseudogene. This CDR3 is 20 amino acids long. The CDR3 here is CASSKGIASGRASSYNEQFF. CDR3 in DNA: TGTGCCAGCAGCAAAGGAATCGCTAGCGGGAGGGCTAGCTCCTACAATGAGCAGTTCTTC.

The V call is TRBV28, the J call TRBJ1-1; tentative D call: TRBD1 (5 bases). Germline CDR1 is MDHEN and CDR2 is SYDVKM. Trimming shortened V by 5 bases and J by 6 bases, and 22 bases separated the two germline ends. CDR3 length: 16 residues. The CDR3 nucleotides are TGTGCCAGCAGTGAAAGGACCCCCGGGGGGGACCCTGAAGCTTTCTTT. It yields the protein CASSERTPGGDPEAFF. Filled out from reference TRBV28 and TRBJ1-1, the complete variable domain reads DVKVTQSSRYLVKRTGEKVFLECVQDMDHENMFWYRQDPGLGLRLIYFSYDVKMKEKGDIPEGYSVSREKKERFSLILESASTNQTSMYLCASSERTPGGDPEAFFGQGTRLTVV.